Listed here are 15 T cell receptor beta chains from one sample, sequenced in a study of T cells in localized non-small cell lung cancer. Produced via immunoSEQ multiplex PCR; TCRdb's table is partial and in-frame only. The table has about 2,000 clones, roughly 29% seen once. The specimen comprised normal lung tissue next to the tumor, sampled before any cancer treatment. All receptors derive from a female donor older than 55 with stage I lung adenocarcinoma.

This clone was found a few times. The genes are TRBV6-8 and TRBJ1-1, with 7 bases fitting TRBD1. Germline assignment: CDR1 MNHGY and CDR2 SAAAGT. V was pared by 5 bases and J by 8 bases, with 11 bases of the junction left unmatched. The CDR3 runs 14 residues. CDR3 region: CASSEGGTDQEAFF. The CDR3 region has the DNA TGTGCCAGCAGTGAGGGGGGGACAGACCAAGAAGCTTTCTTT.

This clone turned up a few times. The chain links TRBV2 to TRBJ1-1; D might be TRBD1 (5 bases). Germline lookup yields CDR1 SNHLY and CDR2 FYNNEI. Trimming left V 4 bases short and J 1 base short, with 10 bases between. The CDR3 spans 14 residues. CDR3 region: CASSVQGWNTEAFF. The CDR3 DNA follows: TGTGCCAGCAGTGTCCAGGGATGGAACACTGAAGCTTTCTTT.

This clone was detected a few times. The chain joins TRBV28 to TRBJ1-5, with TRBD1 as a possible D gene (6 bases). Trimming stripped 3 bases from V and 7 bases from J, with 10 bases between. CDR1 is MDHEN and CDR2 is SYDVKM in the germline V gene. The CDR3 totals 13 residues. The CDR3 reads CASSLGGAQPQHF. Written as DNA, the CDR3 is TGTGCCAGCAGTTTGGGGGGCGCACAGCCCCAGCATTTT.

In its sample, this clone was seen a few times. The genes are TRBV11-3 and TRBJ2-1; weak D call: TRBD1 (6 bases). Deletions cut 5 bases from V and 4 bases from J, with 15 bases between. Germline V gene data show CDR1 as SGHNT and CDR2 as YENEEA. The CDR3 is 15 residues long. The CDR3 sequence: CASSPGTPTYNEQFF. Written as DNA, the CDR3 is TGTGCCAGCAGCCCCGGGACACCGACTTACAATGAGCAGTTCTTC.

The chain employs TRBV29-1 and TRBJ1-1, with D perhaps matching TRBD1 (5 bases). Germline V gene data show CDR1 as SQVTM and CDR2 as ANQGSEA. The CDR3 extends over 14 amino acids. Deletions cut 7 bases from V and 5 bases from J, with 20 bases between. CDR3 residues: CSGGGTPGGTEAFF. In DNA form, the CDR3 reads TGCAGCGGGGGGGGGACCCCGGGAGGTACTGAAGCTTTCTTT. Combining the CDR3 with reference TRBV29-1 and TRBJ1-1 gives the whole variable domain SAVISQKPSRDICQRGTSLTIQCQVDSQVTMMFWYRQQPGQSLTLIATANQGSEATYESGFVIDKFPISRPNLTFSTLTVSNMSPEDSSIYLCSGGGTPGGTEAFFGQGTRLTVV.

This rearrangement joins TRBV9 to TRBJ1-3; TRBD1 matches at 11 bases. The V gene end was trimmed by 4 bases and the J gene end by 0 bases; junction bases not matched to a gene: 6. Germline V gene data show CDR1 as SGDLS and CDR2 as YYNGEE. The CDR3 totals 17 residues. CDR3 region: CASSRTGGPSSGNTIYF. In DNA form, the CDR3 reads TGTGCCAGCAGCAGGACAGGGGGCCCTAGCTCTGGAAACACCATATATTTT.

The rearrangement joins TRBV18 to TRBJ1-3; 10 bases are a match to TRBD1. V was clipped by 3 bases and J by 4 bases; unmatched bases: 3. CDR3 size: 15 residues. CDR1 is KGHSH and CDR2 is LQKENI in the germline V gene. The CDR3 bases are TGTGCCAGCTCACCGGGGACAGGGGAAGGAAACACCATATATTTT. Translation gives CASSPGTGEGNTIYF. Complete variable domain (other parts from reference TRBV18 and TRBJ1-3): NAGVMQNPRHLVRRRGQEARLRCSPMKGHSHVYWYRQLPEEGLKFMVYLQKENIIDESGMPKERFSAEFPKEGPSILRIQQVVRGDSAAYFCASSPGTGEGNTIYFGEGSWLTVV.

The V and J genes are TRBV1 and TRBJ1-3. TRBV1 is a known pseudogene. This CDR3 comprises 15 residues. CDR3 protein: CASSQEWVSGNTIYF. The CDR3 nucleotides are TGCGCCAGCAGCCAAGAGTGGGTCTCGGGAAACACCATATATTTT.

This clone showed up just once. The chain couples TRBV30 to TRBJ1-3; D is perhaps TRBD1 (5 bases). This CDR3 has 14 amino acids. Trimming cost V 0 bases and J 2 bases, with 8 bases left between them. Germline CDR1 reads GTSNPN; CDR2 reads SVGIG (reference sequence). The CDR3: CAWSVVGAGNTIYF. The CDR3 DNA reads TGTGCCTGGAGTGTGGTGGGGGCTGGAAACACCATATATTTT.

The chain joins TRBV30 to TRBJ1-2; D call uncertain. Germline loops: CDR1 GTSNPN, CDR2 SVGIG (reference sequence). Trimming removed 6 bases from V and 4 bases from J, with 15 bases in between. The CDR3 has 13 residues. CDR3 DNA sequence: TGTGCCTGCCAGAGACAAGACATCTATGGCTACACCTTC. The encoded protein is CACQRQDIYGYTF.

This clone was found once. Compared with germline, one end of the junction differs, possibly owing to a read error. The gene calls are TRBV5-1 and TRBJ2-1; no definite D call. In germline, CDR1 is SGHRS, CDR2 YFSETQ. CDR3 length: 16 amino acids. CDR3 amino acids: CASRLAPSARYNEQFF. The CDR3 DNA is TGCGCCAGCAGGTTGGCCCCGTCGGCGCGGTACAATGAGCAGTTCTTC.

Only a few counts were recorded for this clone. The rearrangement links TRBV11-3 to TRBJ1-6, with 7 nucleotides matching TRBD1. V lost 5 bases to trimming and J lost 8 bases; unmatched junction nucleotides: 9. Germline values: CDR1 SGHNT, CDR2 YENEEA. The CDR3 totals 15 residues. The CDR3 nucleotides read TGTGCCAGCAGCCACTACAGACAGGGAGATTCACCCCTCCACTTT. It codes for CASSHYRQGDSPLHF. Full variable domain (rest looked up from reference TRBV11-3 and TRBJ1-6): EAGVVQSPRYKIIEKKQPVAFWCNPISGHNTLYWYLQNLGQGPELLIRYENEEAVDDSQLPKDRFSAERLKGVDSTLKIQPAELGDSAVYLCASSHYRQGDSPLHFGNGTRLTVT.

About this clone itself: At one end the junction does not follow the germline gene, possibly because of a read error. The genes are TRBV19 and TRBJ1-1; tentative D call: TRBD1 (5 bases). The germline V gene encodes CDR1 LNHDA and CDR2 SQIVND (reference sequence). The CDR3 covers 13 residues. The CDR3 here is CASSIAGGAEAFF. The CDR3 DNA sequence: TGTGCCAGTAGCATAGCGGGGGGAGCTGAAGCTTTCTTT.

DNA for the CDR3: TGTGCCAGCAGCCGCGACCGGGGGGAGACCCAGTACTTC. The encoded protein is CASSRDRGETQYF. V gene TRBV7-4 combines with J gene TRBJ2-5, with D possibly TRBD2 on 6 matching bases. With 5 bases removed from V and 5 bases from J, the gap between germline ends came to 12 bases. This CDR3 region has 13 residues. Germline V gene data show CDR1 as SGHVT and CDR2 as SQSDAQ. Combining the CDR3 with reference TRBV7-4 and TRBJ2-5 gives the whole variable domain GAGVSQSPRYKVAKRGRDVALRCDSISGHVTLYWYRQTLGQGSEVLTYSQSDAQRDKSGRPSGRFSAERPERSVSTLKIQRTEQGDSAVYLCASSRDRGETQYFGPGTRLLVL.

This clone is categorized as medium-sized. The chain employs TRBV6-8 and TRBJ1-2; TRBD1 matches 7 bases. This CDR3 has 16 residues. Trimming removed 6 bases from V and 0 bases from J; junction bases left unmatched: 10. Germline V gene data show CDR1 as MNHGY and CDR2 as SAAAGT. In nucleotides, the CDR3 is TGTGCCAGCAGCCGCGGGACAGCAAATCCTAACTATGGCTACACCTTC. This codes for CASSRGTANPNYGYTF.